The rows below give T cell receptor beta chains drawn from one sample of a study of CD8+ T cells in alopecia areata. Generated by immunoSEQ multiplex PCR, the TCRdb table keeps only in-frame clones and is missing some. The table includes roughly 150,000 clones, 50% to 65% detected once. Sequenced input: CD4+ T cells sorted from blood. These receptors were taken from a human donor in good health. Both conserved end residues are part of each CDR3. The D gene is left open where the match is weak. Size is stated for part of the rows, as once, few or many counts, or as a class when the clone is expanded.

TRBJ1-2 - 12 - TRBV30 CAWKPVPGIDTF TGTGCCTGGAAACCGGTCCCAGGGATCGACACCTTC
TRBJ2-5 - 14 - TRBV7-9 CASSLAGGLETQYF TGTGCCAGCAGCTTAGCTGGGGGATTAGAGACCCAGTACTTC
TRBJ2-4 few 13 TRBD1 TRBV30 CAMGQGSINIQYF TGTGCCATGGGACAGGGGTCCATAAACATTCAGTACTTC
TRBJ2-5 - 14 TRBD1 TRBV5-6 CASSRQGTGETQYF TGTGCCAGCAGCAGACAGGGGACGGGAGAGACCCAGTACTTC
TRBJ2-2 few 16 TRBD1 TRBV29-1 CSVQSRDRRNTGELFF TGCAGCGTTCAATCCCGGGACAGGCGCAACACCGGGGAGCTGTTTTTT
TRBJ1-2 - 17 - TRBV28 CASSYRPGQIANYGYTF TGTGCCAGCAGTTATCGCCCTGGACAGATAGCTAACTATGGCTACACCTTC
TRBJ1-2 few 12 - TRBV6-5 CASMEGGYGYTF TGTGCCAGTATGGAAGGGGGCTATGGCTACACCTTC
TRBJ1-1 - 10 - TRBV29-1 CSVADSEAFF TGCAGCGTTGCGGACAGCGAAGCTTTCTTT
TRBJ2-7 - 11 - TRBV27 CASSLGYEQYF TGTGCCAGCAGTTTAGGATACGAGCAGTACTTC
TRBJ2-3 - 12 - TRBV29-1 CSVDPGGDTQYF TGCAGCGTTGATCCGGGGGGCGATACGCAGTATTTT
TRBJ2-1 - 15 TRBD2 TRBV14 CASSHIAGSYNEQFF TGTGCCAGCAGCCATATAGCGGGCTCCTACAATGAGCAGTTCTTC
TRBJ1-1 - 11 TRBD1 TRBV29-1 CSVGQGVSAFF TGCAGCGTTGGTCAGGGGGTGTCAGCTTTCTTT
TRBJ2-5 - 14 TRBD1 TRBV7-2 CASSPQGRKETQYF TGTGCCAGCAGCCCACAGGGGCGAAAAGAGACCCAGTACTTC
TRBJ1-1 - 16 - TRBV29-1 CSVALLSSYMNTEAFF TGCAGCGTTGCCTTACTCTCTTCTTACATGAACACTGAAGCTTTCTTT
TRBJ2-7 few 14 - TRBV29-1 CSGGGSGGPAEQYF TGCAGCGGAGGAGGGTCGGGGGGCCCAGCCGAGCAGTACTTC
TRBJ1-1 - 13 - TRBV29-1 CSVVMGKNTEAFF TGCAGCGTTGTAATGGGCAAGAACACTGAAGCTTTCTTT
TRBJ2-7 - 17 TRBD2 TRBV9 CASSVELAGSTGGEQYF TGTGCCAGCAGCGTAGAACTAGCGGGAAGTACGGGTGGCGAGCAGTACTTC
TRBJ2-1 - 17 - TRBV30 CAWSVWGTPTSYNEQFF TGTGCCTGGAGTGTTTGGGGGACTCCAACATCCTACAATGAGCAGTTCTTC
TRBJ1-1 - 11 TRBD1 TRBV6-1 CASRRQGEAFF TGTGCCAGCAGACGACAGGGAGAAGCTTTCTTT
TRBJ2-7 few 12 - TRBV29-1 CSVITEFYEQYF TGCAGCGTTATCACAGAGTTCTACGAGCAGTACTTC
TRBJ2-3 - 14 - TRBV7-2 CASSLGFVQDTQYF TGTGCCAGCAGCTTAGGCTTTGTCCAGGATACGCAGTATTTT
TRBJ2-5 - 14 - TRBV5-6 CASSLEDGGETQYF TGTGCCAGCAGCTTGGAGGACGGGGGAGAGACCCAGTACTTC
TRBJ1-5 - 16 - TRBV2 CASSEGTYNSNQPQHF TGTGCCAGCAGTGAAGGGACTTACAATAGCAATCAGCCCCAGCATTTT
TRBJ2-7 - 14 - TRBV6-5 CASSYSPGSGEQYF TGTGCCAGCAGTTACTCGCCAGGTTCGGGCGAGCAGTACTTC
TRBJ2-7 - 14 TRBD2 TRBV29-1 CSVGWLAGGYEQYF TGCAGCGTTGGTTGGCTAGCGGGAGGCTACGAGCAGTACTTC
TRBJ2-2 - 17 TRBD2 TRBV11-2 CASSLAMTRGVTGELFF TGTGCCAGCAGCTTAGCAATGACACGGGGGGTCACCGGGGAGCTGTTTTTT
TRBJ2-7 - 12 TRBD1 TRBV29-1 CSVGTGDHEQYF TGCAGCGTCGGGACAGGGGATCACGAGCAGTACTTC
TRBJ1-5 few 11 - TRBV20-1 CSASNRGTQHF TGCAGTGCTTCAAACCGGGGTACCCAGCATTTT
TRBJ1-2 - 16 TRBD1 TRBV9 CASSEFLSGQGYGYTF TGTGCCAGCAGCGAGTTCCTGTCGGGACAGGGGTATGGCTACACCTTC
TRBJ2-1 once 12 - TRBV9 CASSPALGEQFF TGTGCCAGCAGCCCCGCCCTCGGGGAGCAGTTCTTC
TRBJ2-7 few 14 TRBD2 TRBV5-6 CASSFRGRAHEQYF TGTGCCAGCAGCTTTCGTGGGAGGGCCCACGAGCAGTACTTC
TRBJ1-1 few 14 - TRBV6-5 CASSSMGGTTEAFF TGTGCCAGCAGCTCCATGGGGGGGACCACTGAAGCTTTCTTT
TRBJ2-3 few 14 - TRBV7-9 CASSLAGSTDTQYF TGTGCCAGCAGCTTAGCGGGGAGCACAGATACGCAGTATTTT
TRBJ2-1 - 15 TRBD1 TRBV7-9 CASSQQGAGYNEQFF TGTGCCAGCAGCCAACAGGGGGCGGGATACAATGAGCAGTTCTTC
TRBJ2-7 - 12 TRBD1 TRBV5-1 CASSIDRDEQYF TGCGCCAGCAGCATCGACAGGGACGAGCAGTACTTC
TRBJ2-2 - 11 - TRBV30 CASQNTGELFF TGTGCCTCCCAGAACACCGGGGAGCTGTTTTTT
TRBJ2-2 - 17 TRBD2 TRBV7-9 CASSDPGLAGYTGELFF TGTGCCAGCAGCGACCCCGGACTAGCGGGCTACACCGGGGAGCTGTTTTTT